The 5 T cell receptor beta chains listed next were all sequenced from one sample in a study of T cell repertoires in cytomegalovirus infection. Their antigen targets remain unknown. TCRdb passed the reads through MiXCR, listing each CDR3 protein once. The table lists about 740,000 distinct CDR3 sequences, around a third of them singletons, with roughly 20% in the top ten. This specimen was cultured PBMCs, taken from culture after CMV antigen stimulation. The receptor source for this set is a human donor in good health (CMV status not recorded). Some clones in this sample may be carry-over from other donors' samples.

This clonotype was seen only a few times. The rearrangement uses TRBV3-1 and TRBJ1-1; D not resolved. Germline values: CDR1 LGHDT, CDR2 YNNKEL (reference sequence). Trimming pared 4 bases from V and 5 bases from J, leaving 14 bases between. The CDR3 sequence is 14 residues long. CDR3 loop: CASSPSRGETEAFF. The CDR3 DNA is TGTGCCAGCAGCCCTTCCAGAGGTGAGACTGAAGCTTTCTTT.

The rearrangement links TRBV20-1 to TRBJ2-7, with 9 nucleotides matching TRBD2. This CDR3 is built from 16 residues. CDR1 and CDR2 from the germline V gene are DFQATT and SNEGSKA (reference sequence). The V gene end was trimmed by 0 bases and the J gene end by 3 bases; junction bases not matched to a gene: 9. The CDR3 protein is CSARDPGSGSGYEQYF. The CDR3 DNA sequence: TGCAGTGCTAGAGATCCCGGTAGCGGGAGCGGCTACGAGCAGTACTTC.

The table lists this clonotype with a few counts. The V and J genes are TRBV12-3 or TRBV12-4 and TRBJ2-3; D perhaps matches TRBD2 (5 bases). The CDR3 extends over 16 amino acids. V lost 5 bases and J lost 4, with 19 bases in between. CDR3 DNA sequence: TGTGCCAGCAGTGCCCTGTCCTACCCGGAGGCAGATACGCAGTATTTT. Its translation is CASSALSYPEADTQYF.

This clonotype has a count of ten or more. V and J are TRBV7-2 and TRBJ2-1; D gene unclear. The CDR3 is 13 amino acids. The ends were cut back, 5 bases at V and 5 bases at J, with 10 bases in the middle. Germline V CDR1 and CDR2: SGHTA, FQGNSA. The CDR3 DNA reads as TGTGCCAGCAGCCTGAATCGGGACAATGAGCAGTTCTTC. This codes for CASSLNRDNEQFF.

The chain combines TRBV11-2 with TRBJ2-2; D call uncertain. The V end was cut by 5 bases, the J end by 4 bases, with 14 bases between. Germline CDR1 and CDR2: SGHAT and FQNNGV. CDR3 length: 15 residues. For the CDR3, the DNA is TGTGCCAGCAGCCAAGCTGGGAAAGGCACCGGGGAGCTGTTTTTT. It specifies CASSQAGKGTGELFF.